A single sample is the source of the 24 T cell receptor beta chains below, sequenced in a study of Ad26.COV2.S vaccination and SARS-CoV-2 variants (dated by TCRdb to about 2021). What the treatment or condition label conveys for this sample: some 20 received Ad26.COV2.S at low or high dose, single or two shots; about 5 received placebo; per-sample allocation not given. Repertoires of vaccine and placebo recipients were sequenced from samples taken on day 63 after the first injection. Receptors were amplified or captured by the immunoSEQ multiplex PCR assay. TCRdb took this table from immuneACCESS and kept in-frame rearrangements with V and J called. Such tables lack part of the clones; where checked against another copy, unresolved V genes explain under half of the gap, and the rest is unexplained. Recorded for this sample are some 250,000 clones; approximately 88% of them occurred a single time. The ten largest clones represent 9.5% to 12% of the sample.

This sample comprised peripheral blood, obtained in a trial of Ad26.COV2.S vaccine versus placebo. The origin of the receptors is a person aged 18-65 years who received the Ad26.COV2.S COVID-19 vaccine or a placebo.

The chain uses TRBV7-9 and TRBJ2-7, with D possibly being TRBD1 (6 bases). Germline assignment: CDR1 SEHNR and CDR2 FQNEAQ (reference sequence). This CDR3 region has 13 residues. V was cut by 5 bases and J by 6 bases, with 14 bases left in between. In DNA form, the CDR3 reads TGTGCCAGCAGCCGGGACACGGTCGGCGAGCAGTACTTC. Residues: CASSRDTVGEQYF.

The chain is built from TRBV28 and TRBJ2-1; 7 bases agree with TRBD1. Germline V lookup: CDR1 MDHEN, CDR2 SYDVKM. Trimming cost V 1 base and J 4 bases; bases outside gene matches: 4. This CDR3 has 15 amino acids. The CDR3 DNA follows: TGTGCCAGCAGTTTATCAGGGACAGATTACAATGAGCAGTTCTTC. This gives the protein CASSLSGTDYNEQFF. Filled out from reference TRBV28 and TRBJ2-1, the complete variable domain reads DVKVTQSSRYLVKRTGEKVFLECVQDMDHENMFWYRQDPGLGLRLIYFSYDVKMKEKGDIPEGYSVSREKKERFSLILESASTNQTSMYLCASSLSGTDYNEQFFGPGTRLTVL.

Written as DNA, the CDR3 is TGCGCCAGCAGCTCCGGGACTAGCGGGATCAACAATGAGCAGTTCTTC. It is translated as CASSSGTSGINNEQFF. The V call is TRBV5-1, the J call TRBJ2-1; TRBD2 matches at 13 bases. The junction had 5 bases not matched to a gene; V was cut back by 3 bases and J by 5 bases. Germline values: CDR1 SGHRS, CDR2 YFSETQ. This CDR3 is 16 amino acids long.

The chain joins TRBV25-1 to TRBJ2-7; 9 bases are shared with TRBD1. The CDR3 spans 13 residues. Trimming at V came to 8 bases and at J to 5 bases, leaving 7 bases not matched to a gene. Germline CDR1 MGHDK, CDR2 SYGVNS. CDR3 residues: CASRRQGGNEQYF. The CDR3, as DNA: TGTGCCAGCCGACGACAGGGGGGTAACGAGCAGTACTTC.

The rearrangement uses TRBV2 and TRBJ1-4; D is uncertain. V was pared by 1 base and J by 11 bases, with 8 bases between. The germline V gene has CDR1 SNHLY and CDR2 FYNNEI. The length of the CDR3 is 12 residues. The CDR3 DNA is TGTGCCAGCAGTGAAGACAGCTTGAAACTGTTTTTT. It yields the protein CASSEDSLKLFF.

The chain joins TRBV4-1 to TRBJ1-1; no clear D. The V end lost 0 bases, the J end lost 4 bases, and 15 bases lay between the germline ends. CDR3 length: 16 amino acids. Germline V CDR1 and CDR2: MGHRA, YSYEKL. The CDR3 coding sequence is TGCGCCAGCAGCCAAGATTTCGGGGTCCTGAGCACTGAAGCTTTCTTT. Its translation is CASSQDFGVLSTEAFF.

The chain has TRBV27 and TRBJ2-2; TRBD2 matches at 10 bases. V was pared by 6 bases and J by 5 bases, with 6 bases of the junction left unmatched. This CDR3 has 15 amino acids. CDR1 MNHEY and CDR2 SMNVEV come from the germline V gene (reference sequence). The CDR3 is CASREGLAQTGELFF. The CDR3 nucleotides read TGTGCCAGCAGGGAGGGACTAGCGCAGACCGGGGAGCTGTTTTTT.

In its sample, this clone was seen once. V is TRBV3-1 (or the pseudogene TRBV3-2) and J is TRBJ2-3; 10 bases fit TRBD1. Unmatched junction bases numbered 5, after V lost 6 bases and J lost 5 bases. The CDR3 has 14 residues. Looked up from germline, CDR1 is LGHDT and CDR2 is YNNKEL (reference sequence). Here the CDR3 reads CASRRQGARDTQYF. As DNA, the CDR3 is TGTGCCAGCAGACGACAGGGGGCAAGAGATACGCAGTATTTT.

The chain uses TRBV2 and TRBJ2-3; possibly TRBD2 for D (6 bases). Germline V CDR1 and CDR2: SNHLY, FYNNEI. V lost 6 bases and J lost 4, with 8 bases in between. The CDR3 covers 12 residues. The CDR3, as DNA: TGTGCCAGCAGGGGGGGTCCAGATACGCAGTATTTT. This encodes CASRGGPDTQYF.

The rearrangement joins TRBV6-5 to TRBJ1-1; 7 bases align to TRBD1. The CDR3 loop spans 14 amino acids. V was clipped by 5 bases and J by 0 bases; unmatched bases: 3. Germline assignment: CDR1 MNHEY and CDR2 SVGAGI. The CDR3 sequence: CASSLDRVNTEAFF. CDR3 sequence (DNA): TGTGCCAGCAGTCTAGACAGGGTGAACACTGAAGCTTTCTTT.

The chain links TRBV24-1 to TRBJ2-7; TRBD2 aligns across 13 bases. V gave up 7 bases and J gave up 6 bases; unmatched junction bases: 8. CDR1 KGHDR and CDR2 SFDVKD come from the germline V gene. This CDR3 has 15 residues. The CDR3 sequence is CATSPGTSGISEQYF. The CDR3 region has the DNA TGTGCCACCAGCCCAGGGACTAGCGGGATTTCCGAGCAGTACTTC.

This clone was detected once. The chain joins TRBV28 to TRBJ1-2; D gene ambiguous. The CDR3 sequence is 14 residues long. Looked up from germline, CDR1 is MDHEN and CDR2 is SYDVKM. The germline V and J ends were trimmed by 3 bases and 5 bases, with 13 bases remaining between them. CDR3 loop: CASSLGERAYGYTF. As DNA, the CDR3 is TGTGCCAGCAGTTTGGGAGAAAGGGCTTATGGCTACACCTTC.

This clone was detected once. The chain's CDR3 is CASSTKGVSPEAFF. The CDR3 nucleotides read TGTGCCAGCAGTACGAAGGGTGTATCCCCTGAAGCTTTCTTT. The chain links TRBV6-5 to TRBJ1-1; no clear D. The V gene's germline CDR1 is MNHEY and CDR2 SVGAGI. CDR3 size: 14 residues. Trimming removed 5 bases from V and 6 bases from J, with 16 bases in between.

The genes are TRBV6-1 and TRBJ2-7; 10 nucleotides align to TRBD1. This CDR3 has 15 residues. From germline, CDR1 is MNHNS and CDR2 SASEGT. V gave up 3 bases and J gave up 2 bases; unmatched junction bases: 4. CDR3 protein: CASSEWTGGPYEQYF. CDR3 nucleotide sequence: TGTGCCAGCAGTGAGTGGACAGGGGGGCCCTACGAGCAGTACTTC.

The V call is TRBV19, the J call TRBJ2-7, with 8 positions matching TRBD2. V lost 7 bases, J lost 6 bases, and 11 bases stayed unmatched. Germline V gives CDR1 LNHDA, CDR2 SQIVND (reference sequence). This CDR3 has 14 amino acids. The CDR3 protein is CASKESGRGAEQYF. Here the CDR3 DNA reads TGTGCCAGTAAGGAGAGCGGGAGAGGTGCCGAGCAGTACTTC.

V is TRBV14 and J is TRBJ2-3; D is possibly TRBD1 (5 bases). Trimming took off 2 bases at V and 3 bases at J, with 12 bases between the two ends. CDR3 size: 15 residues. The germline V gene has CDR1 SGHDN and CDR2 FVKESK. The CDR3 DNA follows: TGTGCCAGCAGCCAAAGTCCAGGGCTTACAGATACGCAGTATTTT. Residues: CASSQSPGLTDTQYF.

The V gene is TRBV30, the J gene TRBJ1-1; D not resolved. The CDR3 totals 11 residues. V lost 3 bases and J 6 bases, leaving 8 bases between the germline ends. Germline CDR1 is GTSNPN and CDR2 is SVGIG (reference sequence). The chain's CDR3 is CAWRKLSEAFF. DNA for the CDR3: TGTGCCTGGAGGAAGTTGTCTGAAGCTTTCTTT.

The CDR3 DNA follows: TGTGCCAGCAGCCAACGGACCCGTAACAATGAGCAGTTCTTC. Its translation is CASSQRTRNNEQFF. The chain couples TRBV7-6 to TRBJ2-1; unclear D gene. CDR1 and CDR2 (germline): SGHVS, FNYEAQ. V was pared by 5 bases and J by 5 bases, with 13 bases between. The CDR3 has 14 residues.

The chain combines TRBV18 with TRBJ1-4, with TRBD1 as a possible D gene (5 bases). V was trimmed by 3 bases and J by 0 bases, leaving 11 bases between them. The germline V gene encodes CDR1 KGHSH and CDR2 LQKENI. The CDR3 totals 16 residues. CDR3: CASSPRVTATNEKLFF. The DNA of the CDR3 is TGTGCCAGCTCACCTAGGGTGACAGCAACTAATGAAAAACTGTTTTTT.

The chain links TRBV7-2 to TRBJ2-1; perhaps D is TRBD1 or TRBD2 (7 bases each). This CDR3 has 14 residues. V dropped 6 bases and J dropped 6 bases, with 15 bases sitting between them. CDR1 SGHTA and CDR2 FQGNSA come from the germline V gene. CDR3 sequence: CASRGGDRFNEQFF. CDR3 coding DNA: TGTGCCAGCAGGGGGGGGGACAGATTCAATGAGCAGTTCTTC.

This chain connects TRBV24-1 to TRBJ1-5; no firm D call. The CDR3 extends over 14 amino acids. V dropped 6 bases and J dropped 0 bases, with 8 bases sitting between them. The V gene's germline CDR1 is KGHDR and CDR2 SFDVKD. The CDR3 loop is CATSSGGSNQPQHF. As DNA, the CDR3 is TGTGCCACCAGTTCCGGCGGTAGCAATCAGCCCCAGCATTTT.

This sequence joins TRBV11-1 and TRBJ1-3, with D hard to call. This CDR3 has 14 residues. The germline gives CDR1 SGHAT, CDR2 FQDESV (reference sequence). V was clipped by 0 bases and J by 0 bases, with 3 bases between them. The DNA of the CDR3 is TGTGCCAGCAGCTTAGCCAACTCTGGAAACACCATATATTTT. Translation: CASSLANSGNTIYF.

The V gene is TRBV28, the J gene TRBJ2-5, with D tentatively TRBD1 (5 bases). Per the germline V gene, CDR1 is MDHEN and CDR2 is SYDVKM. The V gene lost 2 bases and the J gene lost 5 bases, with 12 bases spanning the gap. This CDR3 is 14 amino acids long. CDR3 in amino acids: CASSLGQGHETQYF. CDR3 in DNA: TGTGCCAGCAGTTTAGGGCAGGGCCATGAGACCCAGTACTTC.

The chain links TRBV2 to TRBJ2-1; D uncertain. Germline V gene lookup returns CDR1 SNHLY and CDR2 FYNNEI. This CDR3 comprises 13 residues. V gave up 11 bases and J gave up 1 base, with 12 bases separating them. CDR3: CAGSLGSYNEQFF. DNA for the CDR3: TGTGCCGGTTCCCTGGGATCCTACAATGAGCAGTTCTTC.